This TCR beta chain was captured by sequencing in a study of OX40 agonist ivuxolimab in advanced cancers. Per the germline V gene, CDR1 is MGHDK and CDR2 is SYGVNS. This CDR3 is 13 amino acids long. V lost 4 bases and J lost 3, with 8 bases in between. Clones were read by immunoSEQ multiplex PCR, and TCRdb kept only the in-frame ones, dropping some. This sample has some 62,000 clones; about 90% occur once, and the top ten carry approximately 5.2%. The gene calls are TRBV25-1 and TRBJ2-3; D call uncertain. The specimen comprised CD4+ or CD8+ T cells sorted from blood, sampled in a trial of the OX40 agonist ivuxolimab. The TCR sequence derives from an adult with an advanced solid tumor such as melanoma, head and neck, liver or kidney cancer. CDR3 sequence: CASSVFGTDTQYF. The CDR3 DNA sequence: TGTGCCAGCAGTGTATTTGGGACAGATACGCAGTATTTT. Together with reference TRBV25-1 and TRBJ2-3, the CDR3 gives the full variable domain: EADIYQTPRYLVIGTGKKITLECSQTMGHDKMYWYQQDPGMELHLIHYSYGVNSTEKGDLSSESTVSRIRTEHFPLTLESARPSHTSQYLCASSVFGTDTQYFGPGTRLTVL.